Presented here are 22 T cell receptor beta chains from one specimen sequenced in a study of blood T cell repertoires in COVID-19. The data were produced by immunoSEQ multiplex PCR, yet TCRdb's version contains in-frame clones alone and is incomplete. The sample includes over 200,000 clones, 80% to 90% of them seen just once. What was sequenced was PBMCs or T cells enriched from blood (not recorded which). The source is a woman aged 25 to 39 who had been exposed to COVID-19.

This chain uses TRBV30 with TRBJ2-7; 7 bases map to TRBD2. Germline loops: CDR1 GTSNPN, CDR2 SVGIG (reference sequence). J gave up 6 bases and V 3 bases, and 2 bases lay outside the gene matches. The CDR3 is 11 amino acids. CDR3 region: CAWRTGGEQYF. For the CDR3, the DNA is TGTGCCTGGAGAACGGGAGGCGAGCAGTACTTC.

This chain uses TRBV11-2 with TRBJ1-1; a weak D match, TRBD1 (6 bases). This CDR3 spans 17 amino acids. The V end was cut by 5 bases, the J end by 0 bases, with 19 bases between. Per germline, CDR1 SGHAT and CDR2 FQNNGV. DNA for the CDR3: TGTGCCAGCAGCCCTTTCGATCGGACAGCCCTGAACACTGAAGCTTTCTTT. Translated, it gives CASSPFDRTALNTEAFF. The variable domain in full, with the rest retrieved from reference TRBV11-2 and TRBJ1-1, is EAGVAQSPRYKIIEKRQSVAFWCNPISGHATLYWYQQILGQGPKLLIQFQNNGVVDDSQLPKDRFSAERLKGVDSTLKIQPAKLEDSAVYLCASSPFDRTALNTEAFFGQGTRLTVV.

The chain carries TRBV19 and TRBJ1-2, with D perhaps TRBD1 (5 bases). V was pared by 6 bases and J by 2 bases, with 13 bases between. This CDR3 comprises 14 residues. Germline V gene data show CDR1 as LNHDA and CDR2 as SQIVND (reference sequence). The CDR3 reads CASSADRTNYGYTF. As DNA, the CDR3 is TGTGCCAGTAGCGCCGACAGAACGAACTATGGCTACACCTTC.

V and J are TRBV7-9 and TRBJ1-5, with 10 bases that match TRBD1. Germline trimming cut 1 base from V and 3 bases from J; bases unmatched to any gene: 3. This CDR3 region has 16 residues. CDR1 and CDR2 from the germline V gene are SEHNR and FQNEAQ (reference sequence). The CDR3, as DNA: TGTGCCAGCAGCTTAGGGACAGGGGGTTACAATCAGCCCCAGCATTTT. This encodes CASSLGTGGYNQPQHF.

The rearrangement joins TRBV18 to TRBJ1-2, with 10 bases aligning to TRBD1. CDR3 length: 16 residues. Germline values: CDR1 KGHSH, CDR2 LQKENI. After removal of 3 bases from V and 4 bases from J, the junction contained 8 bases not matched to a gene. The CDR3 here is CASSPSDRGGFYGYTF. In DNA, the CDR3 is TGTGCCAGCTCACCGTCGGACAGGGGGGGTTTCTATGGCTACACCTTC.

The CDR3: CSASGQGAAGELFF. As DNA, the CDR3 is TGCAGTGCTAGTGGACAGGGGGCGGCCGGGGAGCTGTTTTTT. This chain uses TRBV20-1 with TRBJ2-2; 11 nucleotides agree with TRBD1. Unmatched junction bases numbered 3, after V lost 3 bases and J lost 6 bases. Germline V gene sequence: CDR1 DFQATT, CDR2 SNEGSKA (reference sequence). The CDR3 contains 14 residues.

The chain couples TRBV7-6 to TRBJ2-3; no reliable D call. Germline CDR1 is SGHVS and CDR2 is FNYEAQ. The CDR3 has 13 amino acids. Trimming removed 0 bases from V and 5 bases from J, with 6 bases in between. The chain's CDR3 is CASSLALKDTQYF. The DNA of the CDR3 is TGTGCCAGCAGCTTAGCGCTAAAAGATACGCAGTATTTT.

The J gene is TRBJ2-1, the V gene TRBV4-1, with 8 bases that match TRBD2. J lost 0 bases, V lost 5 bases, and 9 bases had no gene match. This CDR3 is built from 17 residues. CDR1 is MGHRA, CDR2 YSYEKL, per germline. For the CDR3, the DNA is TGCGCCAGCAGCTCCACTCAGCGGGAGAACTCCTACAATGAGCAGTTCTTC. Translating it yields CASSSTQRENSYNEQFF.

The genes are TRBV2 and TRBJ2-7; 11 bases map to TRBD1. After removal of 3 bases from V and 5 bases from J, the junction contained 6 bases not matched to a gene. Germline V lookup: CDR1 SNHLY, CDR2 FYNNEI. The CDR3 sequence is 15 residues long. This chain's CDR3 is CASSEDRGRVHEQYF. The DNA for the CDR3 is TGTGCCAGCAGTGAGGACAGGGGGCGCGTCCACGAGCAGTACTTC.

CDR3 DNA: TGTGCCAGCAGCCGCCCACCCGGGACAACTTATGGCTACACCTTC. It is translated as CASSRPPGTTYGYTF. The rearrangement links TRBV4-2 to TRBJ1-2; possibly TRBD1 for D (6 bases). The V end lost 4 bases, the J end lost 5 bases, and 17 bases lay between the germline ends. The V gene's germline CDR1 is LGHNA and CDR2 YNFKEQ. This CDR3 spans 15 amino acids.

This chain joins TRBV18 and TRBJ2-2; D unresolved. Germline CDR1 KGHSH, CDR2 LQKENI. The CDR3 loop spans 14 amino acids. V was shortened by 1 base and J by 3 bases, with 6 bases between the two germline ends. DNA for the CDR3: TGTGCCAGCTCACCACGAGACTACACCGGGGAGCTGTTTTTT. Amino acid sequence: CASSPRDYTGELFF. Full variable domain (remainder filled in from reference TRBV18 and TRBJ2-2): NAGVMQNPRHLVRRRGQEARLRCSPMKGHSHVYWYRQLPEEGLKFMVYLQKENIIDESGMPKERFSAEFPKEGPSILRIQQVVRGDSAAYFCASSPRDYTGELFFGEGSRLTVL.

The table lists this clone with a count of one. The chain recombines TRBV21-1 with TRBJ2-7; the D call in the table, TRBD2, was not verified against the DNA. TRBV21-1 counts as a pseudogene. There are 14 residues in the CDR3. CDR3 loop: CASSSDGLSYEQYF. The CDR3 bases are TGTGCCAGCAGCTCGGACGGACTCTCCTACGAGCAGTACTTC.

This chain links TRBV6-5 with TRBJ1-5; TRBD1 matches 9 bases. V shed 6 bases, J shed 5 bases, and the junction held 5 bases outside the gene matches. Germline V gene lookup returns CDR1 MNHEY and CDR2 SVGAGI. The CDR3 loop spans 14 amino acids. Written as DNA, the CDR3 is TGTGCCAGCAGGGCTACAGGGGGCGATCAGCCCCAGCATTTT. Protein sequence: CASRATGGDQPQHF.

Ten or more counts support this clone. V is TRBV19 and J is TRBJ2-7; D is possibly TRBD1 (6 bases). The CDR3 is 15 residues long. Deletions cut 4 bases from V and 0 bases from J, with 13 bases between. CDR1 is LNHDA and CDR2 is SQIVND in the germline V gene (reference sequence). The CDR3 DNA reads as TGTGCCAGTAGTACTTCAGGGGTAGGCTCCTACGAGCAGTACTTC. The encoded protein is CASSTSGVGSYEQYF.

This chain connects TRBV11-1 to TRBJ2-7, with 8 bases identical to TRBD2. Germline CDR1 is SGHAT and CDR2 is FQDESV (reference sequence). J gave up 1 base and V 3 bases, and 5 bases lay outside the gene matches. This CDR3 has 15 amino acids. CDR3 amino acids: CASSFSGTDSYEQYF. The CDR3 nucleotides are TGTGCCAGCAGCTTTAGCGGGACTGATTCCTACGAGCAGTACTTC.

The V call is TRBV30, the J call TRBJ1-2, with D unresolved. The germline V gene has CDR1 GTSNPN and CDR2 SVGIG (reference sequence). This CDR3 is built from 12 residues. The V gene lost 0 bases and the J gene lost 7 bases, with 9 bases spanning the gap. CDR3 amino acids: CAWSVLYRGYTF. DNA of the CDR3: TGTGCCTGGAGTGTACTTTACCGTGGCTACACCTTC.

This clone was detected once. The chain recombines TRBV18 with TRBJ1-4, with 10 bases matching TRBD1. This CDR3 region has 15 residues. Germline-derived CDR1 and CDR2 are KGHSH and LQKENI. Germline trimming cut 1 base from V and 5 bases from J; bases unmatched to any gene: 1. The CDR3 here is CASSPLDRGNEKLFF. CDR3 coding DNA: TGTGCCAGCTCACCACTGGACAGGGGGAATGAAAAACTGTTTTTT.

The chain carries TRBV2 and TRBJ2-5, with 9 nucleotides matching TRBD2. V lost 6 bases to trimming and J lost 2 bases; unmatched junction nucleotides: 7. CDR1 is SNHLY, CDR2 FYNNEI, per germline. The CDR3 is 15 amino acids. The CDR3 reads CASRGLAGRQETQYF. CDR3 coding DNA: TGTGCCAGCAGAGGCCTAGCGGGACGACAAGAGACCCAGTACTTC.

This chain connects TRBV7-9 to TRBJ1-2, with 8 nucleotides matching TRBD1. The CDR3 contains 16 residues. V shed 3 bases and J 4 bases; nucleotides not matched to a gene: 10. From germline, CDR1 is SEHNR and CDR2 FQNEAQ (reference sequence). The CDR3 loop is CASSFQGQEAVYGYTF. The CDR3 DNA sequence: TGTGCCAGCAGCTTCCAGGGACAGGAGGCCGTCTATGGCTACACCTTC. Full variable domain (rest looked up from reference TRBV7-9 and TRBJ1-2): DTGVSQNPRHKITKRGQNVTFRCDPISEHNRLYWYRQTLGQGPEFLTYFQNEAQLEKSRLLSDRFSAERPKGSFSTLEIQRTEQGDSAMYLCASSFQGQEAVYGYTFGSGTRLTVV.

This chain links TRBV14 with TRBJ2-7; TRBD1 is a possible D gene (6 bases). V was cut by 2 bases and J by 1 base, with 12 bases left in between. Per germline, CDR1 SGHDN and CDR2 FVKESK. CDR3 length: 15 amino acids. Here the CDR3 reads CASSQRQGWSYEQYF. As DNA, the CDR3 is TGTGCCAGCAGCCAACGCCAGGGGTGGTCCTACGAGCAGTACTTC.

The chain joins TRBV19 to TRBJ1-5; D is unresolved. Germline V lookup: CDR1 LNHDA, CDR2 SQIVND (reference sequence). Trimming cost V 7 bases and J 4 bases, with 14 bases left between them. This CDR3 has 14 amino acids. CDR3 protein: CASTERNGNQPQHF. The CDR3 DNA follows: TGTGCCAGTACCGAGCGGAATGGAAATCAGCCCCAGCATTTT. Supplemented by reference TRBV19 and TRBJ1-5, the full variable domain reads DGGITQSPKYLFRKEGQNVTLSCEQNLNHDAMYWYRQDPGQGLRLIYYSQIVNDFQKGDIAEGYSVSREKKESFPLTVTSAQKNPTAFYLCASTERNGNQPQHFGDGTRLSIL.

Only one count was recorded for this clone. This CDR3 is CAWTLLAGAYNEQFF. The CDR3 DNA reads TGTGCCTGGACCCTACTAGCGGGAGCCTACAATGAGCAGTTCTTC. The chain links TRBV30 to TRBJ2-1, with 11 bases aligning to TRBD2. After removal of 4 bases from V and 2 bases from J, the junction contained 4 bases not matched to a gene. Germline V lookup: CDR1 GTSNPN, CDR2 SVGIG (reference sequence). The CDR3 spans 15 residues.